This T cell receptor beta chain was sequenced during a study of a mutant IDH1 vaccine in newly diagnosed glioma. Across the whole study: Before enrollment, patients got radiotherapy alone, temozolomide alone, or mostly the combination.

Described time point: week 23, last vaccination. A 20-mer mutant IDH1 peptide at 300 ug was injected subcutaneously with topical imiquimod. Generated by immunoSEQ multiplex PCR, the TCRdb table keeps only in-frame clones and is missing some. Among some 60,000 clones listed, over 70% were seen once. Points on this clone: The antigen remains undetermined.

The CDR3 consists of 17 residues. After removal of 1 base from V and 7 bases from J, the junction contained 9 bases not matched to a gene. Germline CDR1 is SEHNR and CDR2 is FQNEAQ (reference sequence). The TCR sequence derives from a middle-aged man with glioma. This chain links TRBV7-9 with TRBJ2-1; 11 bases line up with TRBD2. The sequenced sample was PBMCs, obtained from a glioma patient whose treatment included an IDH1 peptide vaccine. The CDR3 region is CASSLDSQGLAVNEQFF. The CDR3 DNA reads as TGTGCCAGCAGCTTAGACAGTCAGGGACTAGCGGTTAATGAGCAGTTCTTC.